This T cell receptor beta chain is from a study of cytomegalovirus exposure and HLA in healthy donors. Healthy people donating bone marrow made up the donors. The junction had 7 bases not matched to a gene; V was cut back by 5 bases and J by 4 bases. CDR1 and CDR2 (germline): SGHTA, FQGNSA. The CDR3 runs to 14 residues. On this clone itself: The target antigen is unknown.

Study-wide findings and caveats: Donor immune exposure was known only as CMV serostatus. Presence/absence comparisons presumed near-even sequencing depth among donors.

With 60 Vbeta and 13 Jbeta primers, the PCR was carried out. TCRdb's copy holds only in-frame clones and misses some; the assay was immunoSEQ multiplex PCR. Of 150,000 to 180,000 clones listed, 80% were seen once; the top ten hold around 13%. The sequence came from a man aged 25 to 45 in good health and CMV-seropositive. The chain combines TRBV7-2 with TRBJ2-7; 8 nucleotides match TRBD1. The sequenced sample was PBMCs. CDR3 sequence reads: CASSRTGFGYEQYF. In DNA, the CDR3 is TGTGCCAGCAGCCGGACAGGGTTTGGGTACGAGCAGTACTTC.